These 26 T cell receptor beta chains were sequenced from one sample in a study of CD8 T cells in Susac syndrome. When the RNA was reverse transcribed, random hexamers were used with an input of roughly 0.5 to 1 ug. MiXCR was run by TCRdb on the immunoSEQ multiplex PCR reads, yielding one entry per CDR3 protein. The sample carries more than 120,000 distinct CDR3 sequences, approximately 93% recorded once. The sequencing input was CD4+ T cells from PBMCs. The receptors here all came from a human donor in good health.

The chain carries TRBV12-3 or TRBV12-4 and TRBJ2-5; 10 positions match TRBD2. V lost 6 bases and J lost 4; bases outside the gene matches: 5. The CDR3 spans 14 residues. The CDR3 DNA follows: TGTGCCAGCAGCCTAGCGGGAGCGGGAGAGACCCAGTACTTC. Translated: CASSLAGAGETQYF.

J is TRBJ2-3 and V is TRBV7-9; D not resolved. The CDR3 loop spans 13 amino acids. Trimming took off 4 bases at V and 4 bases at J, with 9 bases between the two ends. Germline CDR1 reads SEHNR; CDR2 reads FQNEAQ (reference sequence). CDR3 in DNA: TGTGCCAGCAGCTCGACGCACTCAGATACGCAGTATTTT. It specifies CASSSTHSDTQYF. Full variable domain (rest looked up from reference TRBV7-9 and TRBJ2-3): DTGVSQNPRHKITKRGQNVTFRCDPISEHNRLYWYRQTLGQGPEFLTYFQNEAQLEKSRLLSDRFSAERPKGSFSTLEIQRTEQGDSAMYLCASSSTHSDTQYFGPGTRLTVL.

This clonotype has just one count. CDR3 in DNA: TGCAGTGCCTGGACAGAAAGCAATCAGCCCCAGCATTTT. It is translated as CSAWTESNQPQHF. The rearrangement links TRBV20-1 to TRBJ1-5; D might be TRBD1 (6 bases). The CDR3 consists of 13 residues. Germline values: CDR1 DFQATT, CDR2 SNEGSKA (reference sequence). Trimming shortened V by 6 bases and J by 1 base, and 10 bases separated the two germline ends.

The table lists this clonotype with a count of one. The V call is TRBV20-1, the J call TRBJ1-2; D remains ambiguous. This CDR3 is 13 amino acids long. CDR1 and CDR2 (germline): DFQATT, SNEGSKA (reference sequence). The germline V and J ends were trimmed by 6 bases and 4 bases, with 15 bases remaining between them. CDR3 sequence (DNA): TGCAGTGCCCCGGAGCCAGGCACCTATGGCTACACCTTC. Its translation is CSAPEPGTYGYTF.

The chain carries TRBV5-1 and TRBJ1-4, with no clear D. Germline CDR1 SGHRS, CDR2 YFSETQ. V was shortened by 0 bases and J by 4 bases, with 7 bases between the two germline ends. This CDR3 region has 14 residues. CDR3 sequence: CASSLETGNEKLFF. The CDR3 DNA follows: TGCGCCAGCAGCTTGGAGACGGGTAATGAAAAACTGTTTTTT.

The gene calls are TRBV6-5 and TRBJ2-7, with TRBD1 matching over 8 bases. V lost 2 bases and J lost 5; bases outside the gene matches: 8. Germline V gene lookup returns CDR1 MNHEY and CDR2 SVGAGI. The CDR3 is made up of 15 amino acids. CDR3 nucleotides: TGTGCCAGCAGTTACGCCCAGGGGGCTAACGACGAGCAGTACTTC. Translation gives CASSYAQGANDEQYF.

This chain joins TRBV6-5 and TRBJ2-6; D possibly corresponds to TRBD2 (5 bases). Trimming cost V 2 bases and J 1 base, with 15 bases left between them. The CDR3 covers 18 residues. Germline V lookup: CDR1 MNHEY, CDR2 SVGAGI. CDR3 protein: CASSYGSHGLSGANVLTF. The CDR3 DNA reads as TGTGCCAGCAGTTACGGGAGTCACGGGTTATCTGGGGCCAACGTCCTGACTTTC.

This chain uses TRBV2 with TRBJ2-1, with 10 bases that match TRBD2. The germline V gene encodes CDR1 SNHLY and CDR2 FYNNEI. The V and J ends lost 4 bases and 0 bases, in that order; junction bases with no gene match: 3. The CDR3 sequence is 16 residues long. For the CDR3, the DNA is TGTGCCAGCAGTGGGCCTAGCGGGGGCTCCTACAATGAGCAGTTCTTC. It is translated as CASSGPSGGSYNEQFF. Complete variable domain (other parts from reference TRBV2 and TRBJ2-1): EPEVTQTPSHQVTQMGQEVILRCVPISNHLYFYWYRQILGQKVEFLVSFYNNEISEKSEIFDDQFSVERPDGSNFTLKIRSTKLEDSAMYFCASSGPSGGSYNEQFFGPGTRLTVL.

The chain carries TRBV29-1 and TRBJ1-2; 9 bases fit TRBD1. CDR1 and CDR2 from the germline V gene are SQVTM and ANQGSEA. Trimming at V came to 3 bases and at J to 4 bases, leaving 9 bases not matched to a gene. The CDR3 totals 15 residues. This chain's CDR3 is CSVDPTGTGTYGYTF. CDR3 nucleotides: TGCAGCGTTGACCCCACGGGGACAGGGACCTATGGCTACACCTTC.

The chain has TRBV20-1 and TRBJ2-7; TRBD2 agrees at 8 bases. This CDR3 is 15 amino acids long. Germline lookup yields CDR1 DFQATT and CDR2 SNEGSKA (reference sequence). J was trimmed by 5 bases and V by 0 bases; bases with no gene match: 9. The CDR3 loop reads CSARDTAGAVDEQYF. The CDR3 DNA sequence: TGCAGTGCTAGAGATACAGCGGGAGCGGTCGACGAGCAGTACTTC.

As DNA, the CDR3 is TGTGCCAGCAGTGTTACTGGGGGGGGCTACAATGAGCAGTTCTTC. It specifies CASSVTGGGYNEQFF. This chain uses TRBV2 with TRBJ2-1; 7 bases are a match to TRBD2. The trim removed 4 bases at V and 3 bases at J, leaving 6 bases unmatched. There are 15 residues in the CDR3. Germline assignment: CDR1 SNHLY and CDR2 FYNNEI.

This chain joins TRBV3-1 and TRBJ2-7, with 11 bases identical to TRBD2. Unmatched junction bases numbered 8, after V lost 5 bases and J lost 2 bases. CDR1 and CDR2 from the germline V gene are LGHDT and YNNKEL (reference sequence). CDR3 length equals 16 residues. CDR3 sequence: CASSLGTSGQAYEQYF. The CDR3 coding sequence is TGTGCCAGCAGCTTAGGGACTAGCGGCCAGGCCTACGAGCAGTACTTC.

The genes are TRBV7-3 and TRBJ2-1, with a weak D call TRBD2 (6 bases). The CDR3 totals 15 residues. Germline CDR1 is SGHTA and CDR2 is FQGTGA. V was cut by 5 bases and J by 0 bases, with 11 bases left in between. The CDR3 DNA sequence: TGTGCCAGCAGCGCAATAGCGGTCTCCTACAATGAGCAGTTCTTC. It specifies CASSAIAVSYNEQFF. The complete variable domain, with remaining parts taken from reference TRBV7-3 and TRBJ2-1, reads GAGVSQTPSNKVTEKGKYVELRCDPISGHTALYWYRQSLGQGPEFLIYFQGTGAADDSGLPNDRFFAVRPEGSVSTLKIQRTERGDSAVYLCASSAIAVSYNEQFFGPGTRLTVL.

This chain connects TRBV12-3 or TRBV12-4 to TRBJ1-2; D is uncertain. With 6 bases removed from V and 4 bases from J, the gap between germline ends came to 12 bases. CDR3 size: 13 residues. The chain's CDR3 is CASSPVGPYGYTF. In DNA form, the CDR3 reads TGTGCCAGCAGCCCGGTAGGGCCCTATGGCTACACCTTC.

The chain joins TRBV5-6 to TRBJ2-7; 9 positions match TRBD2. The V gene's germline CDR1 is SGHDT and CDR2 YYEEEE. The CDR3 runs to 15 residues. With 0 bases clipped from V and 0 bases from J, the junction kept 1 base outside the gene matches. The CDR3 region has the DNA TGTGCCAGCAGCTTGGCACTAGCGGGCTCCTACGAGCAGTACTTC. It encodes CASSLALAGSYEQYF.

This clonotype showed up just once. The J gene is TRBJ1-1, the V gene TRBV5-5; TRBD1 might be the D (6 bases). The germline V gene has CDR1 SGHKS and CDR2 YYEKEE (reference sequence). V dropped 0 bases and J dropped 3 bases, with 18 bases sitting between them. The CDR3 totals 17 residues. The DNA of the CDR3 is TGTGCCAGCAGCTTGGCCTACAGGCTGAAGGGGGACACTGAAGCTTTCTTT. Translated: CASSLAYRLKGDTEAFF.

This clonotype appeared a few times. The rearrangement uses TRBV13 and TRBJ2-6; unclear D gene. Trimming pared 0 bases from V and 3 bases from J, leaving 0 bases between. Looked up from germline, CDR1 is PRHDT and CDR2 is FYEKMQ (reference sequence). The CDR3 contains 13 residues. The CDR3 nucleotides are TGTGCCAGCAGCTTAGGTGGGGCCAACGTCCTGACTTTC. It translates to CASSLGGANVLTF. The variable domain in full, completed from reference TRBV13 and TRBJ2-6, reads AAGVIQSPRHLIKEKRETATLKCYPIPRHDTVYWYQQGPGQDPQFLISFYEKMQSDKGSIPDRFSAQQFSDYHSELNMSSLELGDSALYFCASSLGGANVLTFGAGSRLTVL.

Written as DNA, the CDR3 is TGTGCCAGCAACCGGCGGGAGGGAAGGGAGACCCAGTACTTC. Translating it yields CASNRREGRETQYF. The genes are TRBV6-1 and TRBJ2-5; the match to TRBD2 covers 9 bases. The germline CDR1 and CDR2 sequences are MNHNS and SASEGT. The CDR3 has 14 amino acids. Losses at the gene ends were 7 bases for V and 5 bases for J; bases not matched to a gene: 8.

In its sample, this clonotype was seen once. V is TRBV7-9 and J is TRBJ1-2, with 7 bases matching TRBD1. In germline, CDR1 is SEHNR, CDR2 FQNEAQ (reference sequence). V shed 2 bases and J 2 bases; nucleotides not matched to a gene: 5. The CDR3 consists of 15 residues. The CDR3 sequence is CASSLTSGQNYGYTF. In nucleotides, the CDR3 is TGTGCCAGCAGCTTAACATCGGGACAGAACTATGGCTACACCTTC.

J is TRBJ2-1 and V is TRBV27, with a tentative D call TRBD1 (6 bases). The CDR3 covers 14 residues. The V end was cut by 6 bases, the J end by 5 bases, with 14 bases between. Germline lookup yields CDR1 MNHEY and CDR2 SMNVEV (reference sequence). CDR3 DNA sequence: TGTGCCAGCAGACCGGACAGATCCCACAATGAGCAGTTCTTC. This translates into CASRPDRSHNEQFF.

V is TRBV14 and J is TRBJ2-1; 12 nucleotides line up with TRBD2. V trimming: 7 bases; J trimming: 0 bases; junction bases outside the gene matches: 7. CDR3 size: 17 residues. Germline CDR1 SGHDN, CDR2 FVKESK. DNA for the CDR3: TGTGCCAGCAAGGGGCTAGCGGGAGGGCCCTCCTACAATGAGCAGTTCTTC. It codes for CASKGLAGGPSYNEQFF.

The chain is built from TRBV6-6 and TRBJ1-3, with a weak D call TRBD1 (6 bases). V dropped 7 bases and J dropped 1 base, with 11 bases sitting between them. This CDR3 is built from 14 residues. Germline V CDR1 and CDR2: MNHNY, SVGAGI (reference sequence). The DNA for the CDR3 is TGTGCCAGCAACACAGGGCCGTCTGGAAACACCATATATTTT. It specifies CASNTGPSGNTIYF.

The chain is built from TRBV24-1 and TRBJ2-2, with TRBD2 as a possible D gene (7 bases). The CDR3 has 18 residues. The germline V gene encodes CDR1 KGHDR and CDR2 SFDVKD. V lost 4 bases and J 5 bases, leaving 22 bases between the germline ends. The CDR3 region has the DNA TGTGCCACCAGTGACAGTCGAGGGAGGGGGGTTAAAACCGGGGAGCTGTTTTTT. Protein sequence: CATSDSRGRGVKTGELFF.

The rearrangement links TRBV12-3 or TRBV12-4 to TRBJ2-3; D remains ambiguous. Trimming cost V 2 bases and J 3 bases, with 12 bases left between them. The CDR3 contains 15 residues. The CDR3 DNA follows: TGTGCCAGCAGTTTACAGGACCAGATTACAGATACGCAGTATTTT. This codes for CASSLQDQITDTQYF.

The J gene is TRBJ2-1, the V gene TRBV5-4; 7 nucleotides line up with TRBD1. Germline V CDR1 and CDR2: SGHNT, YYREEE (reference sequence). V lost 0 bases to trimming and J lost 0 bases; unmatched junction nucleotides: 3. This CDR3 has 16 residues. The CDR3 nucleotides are TGTGCCAGCAGCTTGGTTGGGACAGTCTCCTACAATGAGCAGTTCTTC. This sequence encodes CASSLVGTVSYNEQFF.

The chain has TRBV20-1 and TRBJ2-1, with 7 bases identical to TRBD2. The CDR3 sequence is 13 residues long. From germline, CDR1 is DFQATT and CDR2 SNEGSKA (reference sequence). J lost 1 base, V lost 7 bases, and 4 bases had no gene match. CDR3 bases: TGCAGTGTTGCGGGAGATTCCTACAATGAGCAGTTCTTC. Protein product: CSVAGDSYNEQFF.